The 22 T cell receptor beta chains below all came from one sample that was sequenced in a study of shared clonotypes between healthy human individuals. The protocol was immunoSEQ multiplex PCR, while the TCRdb copy is restricted to in-frame clones and leaves out a portion. The sample shows 450,000 to 500,000 clones, approximately 82% of them seen only once. Sequenced input: PBMCs. All receptors come from a woman aged 35 to 49 in good health. Some clones in this sample may be carry-over from other donors' samples.

The chain joins TRBV9 to TRBJ2-5, with D possibly being TRBD1 or TRBD2 (5 bases each). The CDR3 loop spans 15 amino acids. Trimming took 3 bases from V and 1 from J, leaving 13 bases between them. Germline CDR1 SGDLS, CDR2 YYNGEE. The DNA for the CDR3 is TGTGCCAGCAGCGCCGATGCTGGGGGCCAAGAGACCCAGTACTTC. Protein product: CASSADAGGQETQYF.

The chain combines TRBV5-4 with TRBJ2-2; D not certain. From germline, CDR1 is SGHNT and CDR2 YYREEE (reference sequence). CDR3 length: 14 residues. The ends were cut back, 1 base at V and 4 bases at J, with 8 bases in the middle. The CDR3 nucleotides read TGTGCCAGCAGCTTGCCCCAAGGCACCGGGGAGCTGTTTTTT. Its protein product is CASSLPQGTGELFF.

This clone was picked up a small number of times. The J gene is TRBJ1-2, the V gene TRBV6-5; no definite D call. The V end was cut by 0 bases, the J end by 8 bases, with 10 bases between. The CDR3 is 13 residues long. The germline gives CDR1 MNHEY, CDR2 SVGAGI. CDR3 amino acids: CASSYSTGIGYTF. The CDR3 nucleotides are TGTGCCAGCAGTTACTCGACGGGAATCGGCTACACCTTC.

The chain links TRBV19 to TRBJ1-1; D remains ambiguous. CDR3 length: 14 amino acids. Per the germline V gene, CDR1 is LNHDA and CDR2 is SQIVND (reference sequence). Trimming took 8 bases from V and 1 from J, leaving 14 bases between them. CDR3 nucleotides: TGTGCCAGTGGACCACAGAGAACGAACACTGAAGCTTTCTTT. Amino acid sequence: CASGPQRTNTEAFF.

V gene TRBV4-2 combines with J gene TRBJ1-2; the D gene is possibly TRBD1 (6 bases). The CDR3 runs to 15 residues. Germline values: CDR1 LGHNA, CDR2 YNFKEQ. Trimming stripped 1 base from V and 4 bases from J, with 13 bases between. The CDR3 DNA is TGTGCCAGCAGCCAAGCGGCAGGGGCCCTCTATGGCTACACCTTC. Translated, it gives CASSQAAGALYGYTF.

Turning to this clone: A read error may account for a junction end that differs from germline. The chain is built from TRBV7-7 and TRBJ2-1; D is unclear. This CDR3 is built from 13 residues. Germline V gene sequence: CDR1 SSHAT, CDR2 FNYEAQ (reference sequence). The DNA of the CDR3 is TGTGCTAGCAGCTTAGGTTTATACAATGAGCAGTTCTTC. Translated: CASSLGLYNEQFF.

Note on this clone: This sample includes further DNA sequences coding for the same CDR3. This chain uses TRBV7-6 with TRBJ1-5, with a tentative D call TRBD1 (5 bases). This CDR3 contains 14 residues. Germline CDR1 and CDR2: SGHVS and FNYEAQ. The V gene lost 5 bases and the J gene lost 0 bases, with 8 bases spanning the gap. The chain's CDR3 is CASSPGGSNQPQHF. CDR3 bases: TGTGCCAGCAGCCCCGGGGGTAGCAATCAGCCCCAGCATTTT.

The gene calls are TRBV7-2 and TRBJ2-7; D call uncertain. Germline-derived CDR1 and CDR2 are SGHTA and FQGNSA. Trimming took off 1 base at V and 1 base at J, with 8 bases between the two ends. The CDR3 runs to 14 residues. CDR3 DNA sequence: TGTGCCAGCAGCTTAGTTGGCGGTTCCTACGAGCAGTACTTC. Amino acids: CASSLVGGSYEQYF.

The chain carries TRBV10-2 and TRBJ2-7; D unclear. Trimming cost V 7 bases and J 0 bases, with 13 bases left between them. This CDR3 spans 14 amino acids. Germline assignment: CDR1 WSHSY and CDR2 SAAADI. DNA for the CDR3: TGCGCCAGCATAGCCTCGGGCAACTCCTACGAGCAGTACTTC. Protein product: CASIASGNSYEQYF.

V and J are TRBV6-5 and TRBJ2-1; D call uncertain. This CDR3 is 12 amino acids long. Between the trimmed V and J ends, which lost 4 bases and 12 bases, there was a span of 13 bases. CDR1 and CDR2 (germline): MNHEY, SVGAGI. CDR3 sequence (DNA): TGTGCCAGCAGTTCCCATGGGTCCCCGCAGTTCTTC. Translating it yields CASSSHGSPQFF.

The CDR3 nucleotides are TGTGCCAGCTCAAGTGGTAATGAGCAGTTCTTC. Its translation is CASSSGNEQFF. The chain joins TRBV18 to TRBJ2-1; D remains ambiguous. The CDR3 covers 11 residues. Germline-derived CDR1 and CDR2 are KGHSH and LQKENI. V was trimmed by 5 bases and J by 7 bases, leaving 6 bases between them.

The genes are TRBV18 and TRBJ1-1, with a weak D call TRBD1 (6 bases). The V end lost 3 bases, the J end lost 4 bases, and 15 bases lay between the germline ends. The CDR3 contains 15 residues. Germline CDR1 KGHSH, CDR2 LQKENI. The CDR3 sequence: CASSPYRAGGTEAFF. The CDR3 DNA follows: TGTGCCAGCTCACCCTACAGGGCCGGCGGCACTGAAGCTTTCTTT.

This chain connects TRBV5-1 to TRBJ2-5; D remains ambiguous. Gene TRBJ2-7 matches the end of the DNA better, so the J call may be wrong. The CDR3 contains 14 residues. CDR1 and CDR2 (germline): SGHRS, YFSETQ. The CDR3 sequence is CASSLLRASYEQYF. In DNA form, the CDR3 reads TGCGCCAGCAGCTTGCTACGAGCTTCCTACGAGCAGTACTTC.

The rearrangement uses TRBV5-1 and TRBJ2-5; 8 positions agree with TRBD1. CDR1 and CDR2 (germline): SGHRS, YFSETQ. CDR3 length equals 13 residues. The trim removed 4 bases at V and 5 bases at J, leaving 4 bases unmatched. The CDR3 nucleotides read TGCGCCAGCAGCATAGGACAGGGTGAGACCCAGTACTTC. Amino acids: CASSIGQGETQYF.

The V call is TRBV6-1, the J call TRBJ2-3, with TRBD1 matching over 8 bases. The CDR3 contains 12 residues. Trimming removed 8 bases from V and 6 bases from J; junction bases left unmatched: 4. Germline-derived CDR1 and CDR2 are MNHNS and SASEGT. The CDR3 DNA reads TGTGCCAGCTTAACAGGGGGGGATACGCAGTATTTT. This codes for CASLTGGDTQYF.

V and J are TRBV7-2 and TRBJ2-7; 7 positions match TRBD2. CDR1 SGHTA and CDR2 FQGNSA come from the germline V gene. CDR3 length: 13 residues. V was clipped by 3 bases and J by 6 bases; unmatched bases: 5. CDR3 residues: CASSFGGRAEQYF. The DNA for the CDR3 is TGTGCCAGCAGCTTTGGGGGGAGGGCCGAGCAGTACTTC.

The count of this clone is one. This chain uses TRBV29-1 with TRBJ2-7; TRBD1 matches at 7 bases. V lost 6 bases and J lost 6; bases outside the gene matches: 8. CDR1 SQVTM and CDR2 ANQGSEA come from the germline V gene. CDR3 length: 12 residues. The CDR3 bases are TGCAGCGTAGCCACTGGGACAGCCGAGCAGTACTTC. The encoded protein is CSVATGTAEQYF.

The count of this clone is one. The J gene is TRBJ2-7, the V gene TRBV28; TRBD2 matches 10 bases. V trimming: 6 bases; J trimming: 0 bases; junction bases outside the gene matches: 5. The CDR3 is 15 residues long. CDR1 is MDHEN and CDR2 is SYDVKM in the germline V gene. The CDR3 sequence: CASRKLAGSSYEQYF. CDR3 sequence (DNA): TGTGCCAGCAGAAAACTAGCGGGAAGCTCCTACGAGCAGTACTTC. The complete variable domain, with remaining parts taken from reference TRBV28 and TRBJ2-7, reads DVKVTQSSRYLVKRTGEKVFLECVQDMDHENMFWYRQDPGLGLRLIYFSYDVKMKEKGDIPEGYSVSREKKERFSLILESASTNQTSMYLCASRKLAGSSYEQYFGPGTRLTVT.

V gene TRBV5-4 combines with J gene TRBJ1-2; D may be TRBD1 (5 bases). With 4 bases removed from V and 4 bases from J, the gap between germline ends came to 20 bases. Germline V gene sequence: CDR1 SGHNT, CDR2 YYREEE (reference sequence). The CDR3 length is 16 residues. In DNA, the CDR3 is TGTGCCAGCAGCCGATCCGGGACCGCCGTTGTCTATGGCTACACCTTC. This codes for CASSRSGTAVVYGYTF.

This chain connects TRBV15 to TRBJ2-7; possible D gene TRBD2, 6 bases. Trimming removed 0 bases at V and 5 bases at J, with 8 bases between. CDR1 LNHNV and CDR2 YYDKDF come from the germline V gene (reference sequence). The CDR3 is 13 amino acids. CDR3: CATSREGGNEQYF. CDR3 DNA sequence: TGTGCCACCAGCAGAGAAGGCGGGAACGAGCAGTACTTC.

V and J are TRBV10-3 and TRBJ2-3; TRBD2 might be the D (5 bases). V shed 7 bases and J shed 1 base, with 12 bases lying between them. Germline CDR1 and CDR2: ENHRY and SYGVKD. The CDR3 is 14 amino acids. The CDR3 reads CAIKQMRGTDTQYF. CDR3 in DNA: TGTGCCATCAAGCAGATGAGGGGCACAGATACGCAGTATTTT.

The chain uses TRBV5-1 and TRBJ1-4; 7 bases are shared with TRBD1. CDR3 size: 16 residues. The V segment lost 1 base and the J segment 7 bases; nucleotides outside the gene matches: 10. Per germline, CDR1 SGHRS and CDR2 YFSETQ. The CDR3, as DNA: TGCGCCAGCAGCTTGCTTGGGACAGCCAGTGGTGAAAAACTGTTTTTT. Translation gives CASSLLGTASGEKLFF.